Listed below are T cell receptor beta chains from one sample, sequenced in a study of CD8 T cells in ankylosing spondylitis. TCRdb recomputed calls from the 5' RACE reads with MiXCR, one row per CDR3 protein. The data show 800,000 to 900,000 distinct CDR3 sequences, about 11% seen once. The specimen was blood, either unsorted or a sorted T cell fraction (not recorded which). The receptor source for this set is a male donor with ankylosing spondylitis. Both conserved end residues are part of each CDR3. Fields, in order: clone size, V gene, D gene, J gene, CDR3 DNA, CDR3 protein. A D gene is named only where the DNA matches it firmly. Clone size is stated in some rows and not others, as once, few, many or a class when expanded.

few	TRBV12-3/TRBV12-4	-	TRBJ2-1	TGTGCCAGCAGTTTACGGAGGCTAAGTACCCACAATGAGCAGTTCTTC	CASSLRRLSTHNEQFF
-	TRBV20-1	TRBD1	TRBJ2-1	TGCAGTGCTTCCGGGACAGGGGGCGCGGTCCGGTACAATGAGCAGTTCTTC	CSASGTGGAVRYNEQFF
many	TRBV20-1	-	TRBJ1-6	TGCAGTGCTAGACCCTCCGGGGGCCCTTGGGCACCCCTCCACTTT	CSARPSGGPWAPLHF
-	TRBV20-1	-	TRBJ1-1	TGCAGTGCTAGAGTTTCCGGGTCCGGTGAAGCTTTCTTT	CSARVSGSGEAFF
-	TRBV28	-	TRBJ1-1	TGTGCCAGTTTTACCATGAACACTGAAGCTTTCTTT	CASFTMNTEAFF
-	TRBV7-9	-	TRBJ1-1	TGTGCCAGCACCCCGTCAAGGAACACTGAAGCTTTCTTT	CASTPSRNTEAFF
many	TRBV29-1	-	TRBJ2-5	TGCAGCGTCCTACCCTCAGAGACCCAGTACTTC	CSVLPSETQYF
many	TRBV4-1	-	TRBJ2-1	TGCGCCAGCAGCCAAGCACGGGACCTGTACAATGAGCAGTTCTTC	CASSQARDLYNEQFF
many	TRBV11-1	TRBD1	TRBJ2-6	TGTGCCAGCAGCCGGTACCGACAGGGTTCCTCTGGGGCCAACGTCCTGACTTTC	CASSRYRQGSSGANVLTF
-	TRBV20-1	-	TRBJ2-7	TGCAGCGGTGGGCGGACTCCGGGCTACGAGCAGTACTTC	CSGGRTPGYEQYF
few	TRBV3-1	-	TRBJ1-4	TGTGCCAGCAGCCGTGGTGGTTGGACTAATGAAAAACTGTTTTTT	CASSRGGWTNEKLFF
few	TRBV4-1	-	TRBJ1-5	TGCGCCAGCAGCCAACTCGGACTCAGCAATCAGCCCCAGCATTTT	CASSQLGLSNQPQHF
many	TRBV5-1	-	TRBJ2-3	TGCGCCAGCCTCAGAGGGGATACGCAGTATTTT	CASLRGDTQYF
-	TRBV18	TRBD2	TRBJ2-7	TGTGCCAGCTCACCACGTCTAGCGGGAGAGGGGTCCTACGAGCAGTACTTC	CASSPRLAGEGSYEQYF
many	TRBV6-1	-	TRBJ2-5	TGTGCCAGCAGATGGGACAGACTAGGAGAGACCCAGTACTTC	CASRWDRLGETQYF
-	TRBV10-3	-	TRBJ2-7	TGTGCCATCAGTGGGACCCGGATAAGCGTGAACGAGCAGTACTTC	CAISGTRISVNEQYF